A single TCR beta chain is shown here with its context. Its target is not known. The table came from immunoSEQ multiplex PCR; TCRdb's copy has only in-frame clones and leaves some out. This sample has approximately 65,000 clones, with 75% to 95% found just once. The sample comes from a study of PD-1 blockade in classical Hodgkin lymphoma. The time point here: cycle 4 day 1 (C4D1), after more than 5 weeks of nivolumab. Every patient relapsed after autologous stem cell transplantation, and brentuximab vedotin exposure varied. Regarding the study as a whole: Newly diagnosed patients were reported to exhibit reduced baseline TCR diversity relative to healthy donors. Exclusion applied to patients who initiated nivolumab less than 1 year following ASCT.

Germline CDR1 and CDR2: LNHDA and SQIVND (reference sequence). V was cut by 2 bases and J by 6 bases, with 5 bases left in between. The CDR3 is made up of 12 amino acids. The receptor was isolated from a human donor with classical Hodgkin lymphoma. Sequenced here: peripheral blood mononuclear cells (PBMCs), sampled before the fourth cycle of nivolumab. The rearrangement joins TRBV19 to TRBJ1-5; D unclear. The CDR3 region is CASSIWGQPQHF. In DNA, the CDR3 is TGTGCCAGTAGTATATGGGGTCAGCCCCAGCATTTT.